A single sample is the source of the 2 T cell receptor beta chains below, sequenced in a study of T cell responses to AZD1222 COVID-19 vaccine. TCRdb's table, derived via immunoSEQ multiplex PCR, lists solely in-frame clones and lacks some. The repertoire has around 99,000 clones, about 90% of them found once; the top ten carry approximately 22%. Sequencing was performed on peripheral blood, taken on day 0 of AZD1222 vaccination. The receptor set was obtained from an adult in good health.

This clone appeared a few times. The chain couples TRBV5-8 to TRBJ2-3; D gene ambiguous. Germline V gene lookup returns CDR1 SGHTS and CDR2 YDEGEE. Trimming removed 6 bases from V and 2 bases from J, with 4 bases in between. The CDR3 covers 11 residues. The CDR3: CASTLTDTQYF. The CDR3 DNA follows: TGTGCCAGCACCCTCACAGATACGCAGTATTTT.

This chain uses TRBV10-1 with TRBJ2-7; TRBD1 matches at 8 bases. The length of the CDR3 is 15 residues. V was clipped by 3 bases and J by 1 base; unmatched bases: 5. Germline CDR1 and CDR2: WNHNN and SYGVQD (reference sequence). CDR3 in DNA: TGCGCCAGCAGTGAAGGTCAGGGGGCGTCCTACGAGCAGTACTTC. This translates into CASSEGQGASYEQYF.